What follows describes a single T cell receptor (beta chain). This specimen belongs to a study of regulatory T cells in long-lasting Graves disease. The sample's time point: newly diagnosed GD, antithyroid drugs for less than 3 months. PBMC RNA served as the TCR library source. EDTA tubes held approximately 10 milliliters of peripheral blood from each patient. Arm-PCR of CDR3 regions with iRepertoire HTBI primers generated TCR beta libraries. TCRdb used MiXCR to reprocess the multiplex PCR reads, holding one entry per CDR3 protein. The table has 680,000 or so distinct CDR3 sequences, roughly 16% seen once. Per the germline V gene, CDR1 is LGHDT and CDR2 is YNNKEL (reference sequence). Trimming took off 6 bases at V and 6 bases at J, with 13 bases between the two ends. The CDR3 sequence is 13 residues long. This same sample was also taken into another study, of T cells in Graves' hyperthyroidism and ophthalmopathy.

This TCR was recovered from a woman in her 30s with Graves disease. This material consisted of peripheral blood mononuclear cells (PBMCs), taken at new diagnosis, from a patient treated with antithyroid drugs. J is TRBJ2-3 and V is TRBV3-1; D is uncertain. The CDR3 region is CASSRHQGDTQYF. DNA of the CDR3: TGTGCCAGCAGTCGACACCAAGGGGATACGCAGTATTTT.